This T cell receptor (beta chain) was found in a study of shared clonotypes between healthy human individuals. CD45RO-negative, CCR7-selected cells formed the naive CD8 fraction, which excluded terminally differentiated effector memory CD45RA+ cells. This CDR3 has 14 amino acids. V gave up 7 bases and J gave up 0 bases, with 12 bases separating them. The germline gives CDR1 MNHEY, CDR2 SMNVEV (reference sequence). The repertoire was sequenced with immunoSEQ multiplex PCR; TCRdb's copy has only in-frame clones and lacks some. This table has about 1.9 million clones, 80% to 95% appearing once. Sequencing was performed on naive CD8+ T cells from PBMCs. The chain recombines TRBV27 with TRBJ1-2; D is unresolved. The TCR sequence derives from a man in his late teens or twenties in good health. Some clones in this sample may be carry-over from other donors' samples. CDR3 DNA sequence: TGTGCCAGCACCCCAGTGGGTACTAACTATGGCTACACCTTC. Amino acids: CASTPVGTNYGYTF.